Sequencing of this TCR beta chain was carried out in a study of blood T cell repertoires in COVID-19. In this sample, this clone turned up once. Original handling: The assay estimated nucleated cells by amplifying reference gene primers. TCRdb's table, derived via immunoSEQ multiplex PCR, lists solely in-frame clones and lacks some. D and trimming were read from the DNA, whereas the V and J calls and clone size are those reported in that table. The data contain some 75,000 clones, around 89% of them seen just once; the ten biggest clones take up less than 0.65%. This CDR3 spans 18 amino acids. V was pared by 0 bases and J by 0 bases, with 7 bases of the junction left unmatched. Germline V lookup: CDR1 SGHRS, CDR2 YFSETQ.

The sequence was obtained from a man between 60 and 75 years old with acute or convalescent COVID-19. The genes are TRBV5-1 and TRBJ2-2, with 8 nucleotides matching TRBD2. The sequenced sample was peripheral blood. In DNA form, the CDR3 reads TGCGCCAGCAGCTTGGGTCCGGGAGGGGTCGCGAACACCGGGGAGCTGTTTTTT. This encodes CASSLGPGGVANTGELFF. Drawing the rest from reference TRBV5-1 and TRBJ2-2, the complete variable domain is KAGVTQTPRYLIKTRGQQVTLSCSPISGHRSVSWYQQTPGQGLQFLFEYFSETQRNKGNFPGRFSGRQFSNSRSEMNVSTLELGDSALYLCASSLGPGGVANTGELFFGEGSRLTVL.